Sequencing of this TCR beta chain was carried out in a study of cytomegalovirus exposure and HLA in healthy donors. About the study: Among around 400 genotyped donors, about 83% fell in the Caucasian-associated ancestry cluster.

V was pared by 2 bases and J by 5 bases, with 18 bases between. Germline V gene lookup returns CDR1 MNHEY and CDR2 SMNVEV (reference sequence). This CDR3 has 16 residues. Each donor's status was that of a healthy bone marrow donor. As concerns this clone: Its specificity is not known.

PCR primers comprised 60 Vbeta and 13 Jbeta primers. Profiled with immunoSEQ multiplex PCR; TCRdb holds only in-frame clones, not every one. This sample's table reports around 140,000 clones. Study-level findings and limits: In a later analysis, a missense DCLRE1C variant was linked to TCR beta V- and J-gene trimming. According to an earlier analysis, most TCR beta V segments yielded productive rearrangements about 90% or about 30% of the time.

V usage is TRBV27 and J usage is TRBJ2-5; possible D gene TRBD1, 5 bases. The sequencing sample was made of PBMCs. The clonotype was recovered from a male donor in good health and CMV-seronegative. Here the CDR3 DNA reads TGTGCCAGCAGTTTAAGGGGATTGGGGAATGTCGAGACCCAGTACTTC. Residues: CASSLRGLGNVETQYF.